Listed below are T cell receptor beta chains from one sample, sequenced in a study of neurological immune-mediated disorders. TCRdb passed the 5' RACE reads through MiXCR, listing each CDR3 protein once. The sample yields tens of thousands of distinct CDR3 sequences, about 4.1% seen once. Sequenced sample: PBMCs. The source of these receptors is a man aged 55 to 70 with multiple sclerosis. Both conserved end residues are part of each CDR3. The D gene is left open where the match is weak. Some rows mark clone size as missing; the rest say once, few, many or name a class of expanded clone.

len	abundance	j_gene	d_gene	v_gene	CDR3nt	CDR3aa
18	many	TRBJ1-1	NA	TRBV14	TGTGCCAGCAGCCAAAAGCGGTTCTATTCTATTATGAACACTGAAGCTTTCTTT	CASSQKRFYSIMNTEAFF
15	once	TRBJ2-3	NA	TRBV29-1	TGCAGCGCCTCCGCCAGAGACACTAGCACAGATACGCAGTATTTT	CSASARDTSTDTQYF
15	many	TRBJ2-1	TRBD2	TRBV15	TGTGCCACCCAAACCGGGACTAGCGGGAGCAATGAGCAGTTCTTC	CATQTGTSGSNEQFF
15	NA	TRBJ2-5	NA	TRBV7-6	TGTGCCAGCAGCCAGTCCGGGACTCCAGTCGGGACCCAGTACTTC	CASSQSGTPVGTQYF
15	many	TRBJ1-6	TRBD1	TRBV9	TGTGCCAGCAGCAGACGGACAGGACCAAGTTCACCCCTCCACTTT	CASSRRTGPSSPLHF
15	many	TRBJ2-5	NA	TRBV15	TGTGCCACCAGCAGAGATCTAATAAGCCAAGAGACCCAGTACTTC	CATSRDLISQETQYF
14	medium-sized	TRBJ1-1	TRBD1	TRBV7-2	TGTGCCAGCAGCTCCCCGTACAGGGGGGGTGAAGCTTTCTTT	CASSSPYRGGEAFF
14	many	TRBJ2-3	TRBD1	TRBV29-1	TGCAGCGTGCCTCGGACAGGTAGCACAGATACGCAGTATTTT	CSVPRTGSTDTQYF
13	many	TRBJ2-5	TRBD2	TRBV5-6	TGTGCCAGCAGCTTGAGGACTAGTGAGACCCAGTACTTC	CASSLRTSETQYF
13	many	TRBJ1-1	NA	TRBV29-1	TGCAGCGTGCCCCGGGACAAGGGGACGGGGGCTTTCTTT	CSVPRDKGTGAFF
15	many	TRBJ2-1	TRBD1	TRBV5-5	TGTGCCAGCAGCTTCCGGACAGGTAACTACAATGAGCAGTTCTTC	CASSFRTGNYNEQFF
14	few	TRBJ2-2	NA	TRBV7-6	TGTGCCAGCAGCTTGAATCCGAACACCGGGGAGCTGTTTTTT	CASSLNPNTGELFF
14	NA	TRBJ1-6	NA	TRBV20-1	TGCAGTGCTAGGTTCGAGGGGGGCCGTTCACCCCTCCACTTT	CSARFEGGRSPLHF
12	many	TRBJ2-3	NA	TRBV29-1	TGCAGCGGACGGGGGAGAGGAGATACGCAGTATTTT	CSGRGRGDTQYF
17	many	TRBJ1-6	NA	TRBV20-1	TGCAGTGCTCGAGATTTGGACTTACTCTCCTATAATTCACCCCTCCACTTT	CSARDLDLLSYNSPLHF
13	many	TRBJ1-1	NA	TRBV5-1	TGCGCCAGCAGCGTCGACACGACTCAGGGAGCTTTCTTT	CASSVDTTQGAFF
21	many	TRBJ2-6	NA	TRBV7-8	TGTGCCAGCAGCTTAGCGCCCCCCGGGGGCTCTTCTATAACCCGGGCCAACGTCCTGACTTTC	CASSLAPPGGSSITRANVLTF
15	few	TRBJ1-2	NA	TRBV6-2/TRBV6-3	TGTGCCAGCAGTTACGCAATTTCCAGCAGCTATGGCTACACCTTC	CASSYAISSSYGYTF
14	many	TRBJ1-2	NA	TRBV5-5	TGTGCCAGCTCTTCTGGGGGCTCCGGGGATGGCTACACCTTC	CASSSGGSGDGYTF
15	many	TRBJ2-7	NA	TRBV28	TGTGCCAGCAGCAGTTTGGGCGGAGGAGCCTACGAGCAGTACTTC	CASSSLGGGAYEQYF
13	NA	TRBJ2-7	TRBD1	TRBV12-3/TRBV12-4	TGTGCCAGCAGTTTCGCGGGACAGGGGAACGGGTACTTC	CASSFAGQGNGYF
15	many	TRBJ1-5	NA	TRBV7-2	TGTGCCAGCAGCCCCGGGACATCAAAGGATCAGCCCCAGCATTTT	CASSPGTSKDQPQHF
13	NA	TRBJ1-1	TRBD1	TRBV18	TGTGCCAGCTCATCGACAGGGGCTAGTGAAGCTTTCTTT	CASSSTGASEAFF
14	many	TRBJ1-2	NA	TRBV6-5	TGTGCCAGCAGTTACCGCGGGGAAAGGGGCGGCTACACCTTC	CASSYRGERGGYTF
12	many	TRBJ1-1	NA	TRBV13	TGTGCCAGCAGCCTAAGTAACACTGAAGCTTTCTTT	CASSLSNTEAFF
12	many	TRBJ2-7	NA	TRBV12-3/TRBV12-4	TGTGCCAGCAGCCACTCTTTTTTCGAGCAGTACTTC	CASSHSFFEQYF
12	many	TRBJ2-3	NA	TRBV19	TGTGCCAGTAGTATAGGTGGGAATACGCAGTATTTT	CASSIGGNTQYF